This T cell receptor beta chain was recovered during a study of blood T cell repertoires in COVID-19. TCRdb's copy holds only in-frame clones and misses some; the assay was immunoSEQ multiplex PCR. This repertoire shows 55,000 to 85,000 clones, 75% to 95% found once; its top ten account for under 6.5%. This CDR3 comprises 15 residues. Trimming shortened V by 4 bases and J by 0 bases, and 13 bases separated the two germline ends. Germline V gives CDR1 SGHKS, CDR2 YYEKEE (reference sequence). Sample: peripheral blood. The chain recombines TRBV5-5 with TRBJ1-2, with D possibly being TRBD1 (5 bases). The sequence was collected from a woman between 18 and 29 years old with acute or convalescent COVID-19. CDR3 amino acids: CASSLGGVSNYGYTF. CDR3 in DNA: TGTGCCAGCAGCCTGGGGGGAGTGTCTAACTATGGCTACACCTTC.